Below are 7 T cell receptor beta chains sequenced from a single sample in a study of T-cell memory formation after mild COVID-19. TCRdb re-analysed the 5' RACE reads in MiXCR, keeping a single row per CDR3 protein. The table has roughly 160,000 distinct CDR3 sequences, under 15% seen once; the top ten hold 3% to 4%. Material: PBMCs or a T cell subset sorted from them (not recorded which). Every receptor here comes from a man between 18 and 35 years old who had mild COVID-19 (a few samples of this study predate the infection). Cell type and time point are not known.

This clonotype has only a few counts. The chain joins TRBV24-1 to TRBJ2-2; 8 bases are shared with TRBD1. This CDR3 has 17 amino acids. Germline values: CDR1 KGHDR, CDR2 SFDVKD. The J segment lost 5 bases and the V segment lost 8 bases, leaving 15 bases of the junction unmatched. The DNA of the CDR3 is TGTGCCACCACCTCCGCGAGGACAGGGTTGACGACCGGGGAGCTGTTTTTT. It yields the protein CATTSARTGLTTGELFF.

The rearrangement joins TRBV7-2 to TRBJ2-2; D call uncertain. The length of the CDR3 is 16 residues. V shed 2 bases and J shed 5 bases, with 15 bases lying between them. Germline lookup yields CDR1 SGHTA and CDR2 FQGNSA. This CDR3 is CASSLRSPRETGELFF. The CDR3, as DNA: TGTGCCAGCAGCTTAAGGTCGCCCCGCGAGACCGGGGAGCTGTTTTTT.

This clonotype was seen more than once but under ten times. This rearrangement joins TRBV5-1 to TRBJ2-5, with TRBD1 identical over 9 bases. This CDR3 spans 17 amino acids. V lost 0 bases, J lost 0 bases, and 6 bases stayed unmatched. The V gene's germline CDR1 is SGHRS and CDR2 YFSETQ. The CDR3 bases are TGCGCCAGCAGCTTGGGAGACAGGGGGAATTACCAAGAGACCCAGTACTTC. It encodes CASSLGDRGNYQETQYF.

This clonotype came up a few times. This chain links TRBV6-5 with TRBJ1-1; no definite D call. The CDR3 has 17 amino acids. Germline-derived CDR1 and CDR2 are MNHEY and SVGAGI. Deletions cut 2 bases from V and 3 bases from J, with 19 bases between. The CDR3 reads CASSYTSRVGKDTEAFF. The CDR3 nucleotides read TGTGCCAGCAGTTACACCAGCCGGGTGGGGAAGGACACTGAAGCTTTCTTT.

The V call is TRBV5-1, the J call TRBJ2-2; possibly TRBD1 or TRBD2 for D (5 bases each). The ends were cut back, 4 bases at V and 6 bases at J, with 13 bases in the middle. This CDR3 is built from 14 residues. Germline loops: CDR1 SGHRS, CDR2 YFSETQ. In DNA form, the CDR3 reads TGCGCCAGCAGCCCCGGGACCCTTGCCGGGGAGCTGTTTTTT. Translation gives CASSPGTLAGELFF.

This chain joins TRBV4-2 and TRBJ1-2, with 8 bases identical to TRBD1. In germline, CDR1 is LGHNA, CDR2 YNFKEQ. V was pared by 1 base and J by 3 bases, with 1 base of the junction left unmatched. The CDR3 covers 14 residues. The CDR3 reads CASSQAGQDYGYTF. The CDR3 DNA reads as TGTGCCAGCAGCCAAGCGGGACAGGACTATGGCTACACCTTC.

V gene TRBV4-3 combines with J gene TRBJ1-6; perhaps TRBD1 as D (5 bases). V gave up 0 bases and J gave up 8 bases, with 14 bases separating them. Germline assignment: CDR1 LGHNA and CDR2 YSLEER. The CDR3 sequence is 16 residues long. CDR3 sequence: CASSQDMQGGHSPLHF. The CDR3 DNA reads TGCGCCAGCAGCCAAGATATGCAGGGAGGACATTCACCCCTCCACTTT.